This T cell receptor beta chain was captured in a study of T-cell reconstitution after alpha-beta-depleted transplantation in children. The TCRbeta library incorporated unique molecular identifiers. TCRdb re-derived calls from the PCR reads in MiXCR, one entry per CDR3 protein. The table has about 410,000 distinct CDR3 sequences, 20% seen once. Germline V CDR1 and CDR2: LGHNT, FRNRAP. Trimming cost V 2 bases and J 2 bases, with 10 bases left between them. The CDR3 is made up of 15 amino acids. This chain joins TRBV12-5 and TRBJ2-1; D not certain. The clonotype originates from a human donor who donated a stem cell graft to a child with acute myeloid leukemia. The sequences come from PBMCs from the stem cell graft donor, collected from the stem cell graft. In DNA, the CDR3 is TGTGCTAGTGGTTTGATGGCAGGTACCTACAATGAGCAGTTCTTC. The encoded protein is CASGLMAGTYNEQFF.